This TCR beta chain comes out of a study of Ad26.COV2.S vaccination and SARS-CoV-2 variants (dated by TCRdb to the early 2020s). About the full investigation: Vaccine-arm donors were drawn from COV1001, a multicentre, randomized, double-blind, placebo-controlled phase I-IIa trial of Ad26.COV2.S in healthy adults. Blinding of investigators to trial group allocation was maintained during experiments and outcome assessment. A total of 32 samples were included in the TCR-sequenced set, comprising 19 Ad26.COV2.S vaccine recipients, 5 placebo recipients and 8 SARS-CoV-2 convalescent individuals. TCRbeta repertoire sequencing served as the tool for gauging how specific and how broad the SARS-CoV-2-reactive T cell receptors were following Ad26.COV2.S vaccination. Trial participants were randomized into five groups of five: low-dose or high-dose Ad26.COV2.S given once or twice, or placebo on both occasions. Ad26.COV2.S was administered intramuscularly at 5 x 10^10 or 1 x 10^11 viral particles, either as a single shot or as two shots given 56 days apart.

The treatment or condition label here, explained by the study, means: some 19 received Ad26.COV2.S at low or high dose, single or two shots; 5 received placebo; per-sample allocation not given. For vaccine and placebo recipients, repertoires were sequenced using samples collected on day 63 after the first injection. In Cohort 1b, roughly 26 adults aged 18-55 years were enrolled at a single site in Boston, USA, between 29 July and 7 August 2020. As a vaccine, Ad26.COV2.S was a replication-incompetent adenovirus type 26 vector that expressed a prefusion-stabilized SARS-CoV-2 spike protein derived from the original Wuhan strain. General findings and caveats noted by the study authors: Vaccine and placebo recipients had similar non-spike TCR breadth, a finding consistent with the vaccine containing only spike. According to the authors, total T cell responses may have been underestimated by the TCR breadth and depth analyses. Comparing responses between vaccine doses or regimens was not something the study was powered to do. Compared with placebo recipients, Ad26.COV2.S recipients showed higher spike-specific TCR breadth (P = 0.0014). After vaccination, substantial breadth of spike-specific CD8+ and CD4+ T cell responses was reported.

Trimming costs V 4 bases and J 8 bases, and their ends lie 10 bases apart. The CDR3 holds 12 amino acids from the cysteine to the phenylalanine. Solely the CDR3 DNA is kept, with 36 bases framed from the first base. The germline V gene (reference sequence) provides CDR1 MNHEY and CDR2 SMNVEV. The immunoSEQ Assay was used to sequence TCRbeta CDR3 regions. After extraction, genomic DNA underwent amplification by bias-controlled multiplex PCR, followed by high-throughput sequencing. On the authors' methods: To quantify the absolute abundance of every unique TCRbeta CDR3 region, sequences were collapsed and filtered. T cell fraction was estimated by normalization of TCRbeta template counts to usable DNA, with usable DNA being measured through amplification of reference genes present in all nucleated cells. Repertoire TCRs were annotated as SARS-CoV-2-specific when V gene, CDR3 amino acid sequence and J gene were exactly matched to a known reactive TCR set. The reference SARS-CoV-2 TCR set was obtained from MIRA and was filtered for enrichment in COVID-19-positive ImmuneCODE repertoires, whereby public or cross-reactive TCRs were removed. Drawing on the MIRA antigens, annotated TCRs were analysed further at the level of specific ORF or position within ORF. Depth was the summed frequency of annotated unique rearrangements, while breadth was defined as annotated unique rearrangements over total unique productive rearrangements. Group comparisons of TCR breadth used two-sided Wilcoxon rank-sum tests. The immuneACCESS repertoire file appears here via TCRdb, limited to in-frame rearrangements. These files lack a portion of the clones; in checked studies, under half of the deficit traces to unresolved V genes, and the cause of the others is not known. V and J calls and clone size follow that table, whereas D and trimming were derived from the DNA. Across this sample there are about 480,000 clones, with roughly 89% seen only once. The biggest ten clones account for around 13% of the sample.

In the case of this clone: Its cognate antigen has yet to be identified. Base-call qualities are not available, and no considerably larger clone is one nucleotide away.

This TCR derives from a person between 18 and 65 years old who received the Ad26.COV2.S COVID-19 vaccine or a placebo. Source: peripheral blood, taken in a trial of Ad26.COV2.S vaccine versus placebo. Here the chain combines TRBV27 and TRBJ2-3, with a weak D call of TRBD1 (5 bases match). The nucleotides read TGTGCCAGCAGTTCAGGGTGGGGTACGCAGTATTTT. Its protein reads: CASSSGWGTQYF.